This T cell receptor beta chain was retrieved from a study of T-cell memory formation after mild COVID-19. Study-wide context: Across donors, TCR clusters were largely donor specific. Study-level results: Largely, contracting CD4+ clones fell within CM and EM, and contracting CD8+ clones within EMRA.

On this clonotype: Its specificity is unknown.

TCRdb redid the calling of the 5' RACE reads with MiXCR, one entry per CDR3 protein. This table has around 410,000 distinct CDR3 sequences, about 22% appearing once. V shed 7 bases, J shed 5 bases, and the junction held 5 bases outside the gene matches. The CDR3 is 13 residues long. In germline, CDR1 is SNHLY, CDR2 FYNNEI. The TCR sequence derives from an adult woman who had mild COVID-19 (a few samples of this study predate the infection). Cell type and time point are not known. This rearrangement joins TRBV2 to TRBJ1-2, with 9 bases fitting TRBD1. Sequencing was carried out using PBMCs or a T cell subset sorted from them (not recorded which). The CDR3 DNA reads as TGTGCCAGCACGGGGACAGGGTTATATGGCTACACCTTC. Its translation: CASTGTGLYGYTF. Variable domain in full (rest from reference TRBV2 and TRBJ1-2): EPEVTQTPSHQVTQMGQEVILRCVPISNHLYFYWYRQILGQKVEFLVSFYNNEISEKSEIFDDQFSVERPDGSNFTLKIRSTKLEDSAMYFCASTGTGLYGYTFGSGTRLTVV.